A selection of T cell receptor beta chains follows, all from one sample in a study of shared clonotypes between healthy human individuals. TCRdb's copy holds only in-frame clones and misses some; the assay was immunoSEQ multiplex PCR. The sample contains some 470,000 clones, 76% of which appear only once. Sequences were obtained from PBMCs. Every receptor here comes from a woman between 40 and 50 years old in good health. Some clones in this sample may be carry-over from other donors' samples. CDR3s include the opening cysteine and the closing phenylalanine or tryptophan. The order of the fields is V gene, D gene, clone size, J gene, CDR3 protein, CDR3 DNA. D genes are given only for firm matches. Size is omitted from some rows. Given values are once, few, many or a class for expanded clones.

V: TRBV7-8
D: -
size: few
J: TRBJ2-2
CDR3: CASSDGYGNTGELFF
DNA: TGTGCCAGCAGCGATGGGTACGGGAACACCGGGGAGCTGTTTTTT

V: TRBV11-2
D: -
size: few
J: TRBJ2-3
CDR3: CASSLGGLYTQYF
DNA: TGTGCCAGCAGTCTAGGGGGACTTTATACGCAGTATTTT

V: TRBV30
D: -
size: -
J: TRBJ1-1
CDR3: CATKALPQAFF
DNA: TGTGCAACAAAGGCCTTACCTCAAGCTTTCTTT

V: TRBV2
D: TRBD2
size: few
J: TRBJ2-2
CDR3: CASSGLAGGPGELFF
DNA: TGTGCCAGCAGTGGACTAGCGGGAGGGCCCGGGGAGCTGTTTTTT

V: TRBV15
D: -
size: -
J: TRBJ1-2
CDR3: CATSRDREGYGYTF
DNA: TGTGCCACCAGCAGAGACAGGGAGGGCTATGGCTACACCTTC

V: TRBV6-1
D: -
size: -
J: TRBJ2-7
CDR3: CASSERGGASFKEQYF
DNA: TGTGCCAGCAGTGAAAGGGGGGGAGCCTCCTTTAAAGAGCAGTACTTC

V: TRBV7-2
D: -
size: -
J: TRBJ2-7
CDR3: CASRTNGVHEQYF
DNA: TGTGCCAGCAGAACAAACGGAGTCCACGAGCAGTACTTC

V: TRBV28
D: -
size: -
J: TRBJ1-5
CDR3: CASSFSGSGQPQHF
DNA: TGTGCCAGCAGTTTCTCGGGTTCAGGACAGCCCCAGCATTTT

V: TRBV9
D: -
size: -
J: TRBJ1-5
CDR3: CASSAAVDQPQHF
DNA: TGTGCCAGCAGCGCCGCTGTGGATCAGCCCCAGCATTTT

V: TRBV27
D: -
size: once
J: TRBJ2-7
CDR3: CASQDSRTSYEQYF
DNA: TGTGCCAGCCAGGACTCGCGAACTTCCTACGAGCAGTACTTC

V: TRBV6-5
D: -
size: -
J: TRBJ1-2
CDR3: CASRTPRDGYTF
DNA: TGTGCCAGCAGGACCCCAAGAGATGGCTACACCTTC

V: TRBV6-1
D: TRBD1
size: -
J: TRBJ1-5
CDR3: CASSPDRGNQPQHF
DNA: TGTGCCAGCAGTCCCGACAGGGGCAATCAGCCCCAGCATTTT

V: TRBV28
D: TRBD2
size: -
J: TRBJ2-7
CDR3: CASSLTSGRAKTYEQYF
DNA: TGTGCCAGCAGTCTTACTAGCGGGAGGGCCAAGACCTACGAGCAGTACTTC

V: TRBV6-5
D: -
size: -
J: TRBJ1-1
CDR3: CASSYRVLGTEAFF
DNA: TGTGCCAGCAGTTACAGGGTTTTAGGAACTGAAGCTTTCTTT

V: TRBV7-6
D: TRBD1
size: -
J: TRBJ2-5
CDR3: CASSRDRGGQETQYF
DNA: TGTGCCAGCAGCCGGGACAGGGGAGGTCAAGAGACCCAGTACTTC

V: TRBV29-1
D: -
size: -
J: TRBJ2-3
CDR3: CSVYHTDTQYF
DNA: TGCAGCGTTTATCACACAGATACGCAGTATTTT

V: TRBV11-1
D: -
size: -
J: TRBJ2-7
CDR3: CASSSSRRGPPGTYEQYF
DNA: TGTGCCAGCAGCTCGTCCCGGAGGGGGCCACCCGGCACCTACGAGCAGTACTTC

V: TRBV10-3
D: -
size: -
J: TRBJ2-5
CDR3: CAIRLGETQYF
DNA: TGTGCCATCAGATTGGGGGAGACCCAGTACTTC

V: TRBV4-1
D: -
size: -
J: TRBJ1-3
CDR3: CASSQDSQSSGNTIYF
DNA: TGCGCCAGCAGCCAGGACAGTCAAAGCTCTGGAAACACCATATATTTT

V: TRBV15
D: -
size: -
J: TRBJ2-5
CDR3: CATSRDSQGIETQYF
DNA: TGTGCCACCAGCAGAGATTCGCAGGGTATAGAGACCCAGTACTTC

V: TRBV7-8
D: TRBD2
size: -
J: TRBJ2-7
CDR3: CASSLGPAGGPREQYF
DNA: TGTGCCAGCAGCTTAGGCCCAGCGGGAGGGCCCCGGGAGCAGTACTTC

V: TRBV21-1
D: -
size: -
J: TRBJ2-7
CDR3: CASSKAGGAWVISYEQYF
DNA: TGTGCCAGCAGCAAAGCGGGGGGCGCCTGGGTTATCAGTTACGAGCAGTACTTC

V: TRBV19
D: -
size: few
J: TRBJ1-4
CDR3: CASSMSRADEKLFF
DNA: TGTGCCAGTAGTATGAGTAGGGCGGACGAAAAACTGTTTTTT

V: TRBV2
D: -
size: -
J: TRBJ2-7
CDR3: CASSESSYEQYF
DNA: TGTGCCAGCAGTGAGAGCAGTTACGAGCAGTACTTC

V: TRBV5-1
D: TRBD2
size: -
J: TRBJ2-3
CDR3: CASRGGSGTSTDTQYF
DNA: TGCGCCAGCAGGGGTGGTAGCGGGACCAGCACAGATACGCAGTATTTT

V: TRBV28
D: TRBD2
size: -
J: TRBJ2-1
CDR3: CASSPRGSGRVYEQFF
DNA: TGTGCCAGCAGTCCCCGGGGTAGCGGGAGGGTTTACGAGCAGTTCTTC

V: TRBV7-9
D: -
size: -
J: TRBJ2-3
CDR3: CASSLAGLDTQYF
DNA: TGTGCCAGCAGCTTAGCCGGCTTGGATACGCAGTATTTT